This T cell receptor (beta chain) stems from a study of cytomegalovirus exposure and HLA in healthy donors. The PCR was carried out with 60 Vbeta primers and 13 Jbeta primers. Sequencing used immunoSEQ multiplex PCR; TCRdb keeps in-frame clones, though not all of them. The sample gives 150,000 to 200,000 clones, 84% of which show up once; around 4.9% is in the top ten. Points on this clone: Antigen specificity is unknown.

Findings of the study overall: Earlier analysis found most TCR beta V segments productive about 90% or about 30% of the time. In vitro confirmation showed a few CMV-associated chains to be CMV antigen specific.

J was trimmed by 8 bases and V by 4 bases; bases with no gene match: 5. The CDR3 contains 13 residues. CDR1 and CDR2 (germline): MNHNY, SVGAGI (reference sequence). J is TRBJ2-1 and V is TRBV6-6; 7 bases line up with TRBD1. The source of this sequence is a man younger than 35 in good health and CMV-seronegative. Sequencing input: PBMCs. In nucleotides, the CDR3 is TGTGCCAGCAGTTTACGGACAGGCGATGAGCAGTTCTTC. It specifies CASSLRTGDEQFF.